This T cell receptor beta chain was documented in a study of blood T cells in healthy people across ages. Study findings and constraints: Naive T cell percentage strongly correlated with TCR beta diversity.

V was cut by 3 bases and J by 5 bases, with 12 bases left in between. In germline, CDR1 is LGHDT, CDR2 YNNKEL (reference sequence). The CDR3 has 14 amino acids. This clonotype showed up just a few times. The target antigen is unknown. Sample donors were healthy Caucasian individuals that came from Russia, aged 6 to 90. With each sample, at least 5 micrograms of total RNA were extracted. A J-beta primer mix and a sample-barcoded 5' primer were used in a second PCR of about 7 to 11 cycles. Every single cDNA molecule received a tag from a template-switch adaptor with 12 random nucleotides. Using its own MiXCR run on the 5' RACE reads, TCRdb lists one record per CDR3 protein. Of approximately 2,000,000 distinct CDR3 sequences listed, approximately 40% are singletons.

The chain employs TRBV3-1 and TRBJ2-3; D possibly corresponds to TRBD2 (7 bases). The receptor was isolated from a human donor in good health. Source material: blood. DNA of the CDR3: TGTGCCAGCAGCCATGCGGGGGCGGAAGATACGCAGTATTTT. Amino acid sequence: CASSHAGAEDTQYF.